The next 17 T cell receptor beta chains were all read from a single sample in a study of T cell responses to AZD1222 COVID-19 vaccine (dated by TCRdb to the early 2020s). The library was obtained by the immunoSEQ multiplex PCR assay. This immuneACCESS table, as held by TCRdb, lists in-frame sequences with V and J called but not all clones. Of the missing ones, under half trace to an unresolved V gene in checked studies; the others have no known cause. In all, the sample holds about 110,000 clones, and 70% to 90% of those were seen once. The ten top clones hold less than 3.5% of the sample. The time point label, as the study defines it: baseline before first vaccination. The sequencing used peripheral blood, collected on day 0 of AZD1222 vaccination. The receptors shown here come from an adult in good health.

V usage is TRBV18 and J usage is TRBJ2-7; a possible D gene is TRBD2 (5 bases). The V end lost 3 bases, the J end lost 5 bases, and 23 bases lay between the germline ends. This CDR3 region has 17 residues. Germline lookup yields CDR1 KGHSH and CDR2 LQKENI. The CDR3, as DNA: TGTGCCAGCTCACCGGGTATCGGAGGAGCATTCGGTGACGAGCAGTACTTC. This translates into CASSPGIGGAFGDEQYF.

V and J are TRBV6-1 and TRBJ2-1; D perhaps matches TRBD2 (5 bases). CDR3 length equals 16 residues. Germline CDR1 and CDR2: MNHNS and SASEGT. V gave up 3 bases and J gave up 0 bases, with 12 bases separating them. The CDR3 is CASSDWGASSYNEQFF. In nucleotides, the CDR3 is TGTGCCAGCAGTGATTGGGGAGCGTCCTCCTACAATGAGCAGTTCTTC.

Here the CDR3 DNA reads TGTGCCAGCAGCAGAACTAGCGGTAGGAACAATGAGCAGTTCTTC. Encoded protein: CASSRTSGRNNEQFF. The chain uses TRBV11-3 and TRBJ2-1, with 8 bases lining up with TRBD2. This CDR3 spans 15 amino acids. Germline CDR1 reads SGHNT; CDR2 reads YENEEA. V trimming: 5 bases; J trimming: 5 bases; junction bases outside the gene matches: 8.

CDR3 coding DNA: TGTGCCAGCAGCCCTGTGCCCGGGGGGGCGCCCTACGAGCAGTACTTC. Protein product: CASSPVPGGAPYEQYF. The V gene is TRBV6-6, the J gene TRBJ2-7; 8 nucleotides agree with TRBD2. Germline V gene data show CDR1 as MNHNY and CDR2 as SVGAGI (reference sequence). The ends lost 6 bases at V and 2 bases at J; junction bases unmatched: 12. CDR3 length equals 16 residues.

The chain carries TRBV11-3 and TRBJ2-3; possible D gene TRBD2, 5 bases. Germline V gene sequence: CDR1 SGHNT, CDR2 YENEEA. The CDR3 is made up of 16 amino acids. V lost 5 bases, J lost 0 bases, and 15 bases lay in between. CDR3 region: CASSPGNQKSTDTQYF. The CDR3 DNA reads TGTGCCAGCAGCCCCGGGAATCAAAAAAGCACAGATACGCAGTATTTT.

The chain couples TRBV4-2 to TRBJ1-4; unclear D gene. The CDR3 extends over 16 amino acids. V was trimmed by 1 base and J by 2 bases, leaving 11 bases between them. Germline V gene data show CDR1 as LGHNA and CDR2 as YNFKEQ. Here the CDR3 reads CASSQAWALTNEKLFF. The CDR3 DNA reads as TGTGCCAGCAGCCAAGCTTGGGCCCTCACTAATGAAAAACTGTTTTTT.

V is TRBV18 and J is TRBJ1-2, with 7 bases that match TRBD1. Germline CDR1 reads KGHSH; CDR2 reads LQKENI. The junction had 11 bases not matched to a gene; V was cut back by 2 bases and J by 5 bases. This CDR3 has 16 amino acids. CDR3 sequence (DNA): TGTGCCAGCTCACCAACGGGCCAGGGGGGGAAATATGGCTACACCTTC. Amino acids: CASSPTGQGGKYGYTF.

The CDR3: CASSRTPLPTQYF. CDR3 coding DNA: TGTGCCAGCAGTAGGACTCCGCTCCCGACCCAGTACTTC. This chain connects TRBV28 to TRBJ2-5, with a possible D match to TRBD2 (5 bases). Trimming removed 5 bases at V and 7 bases at J, with 14 bases between. This CDR3 spans 13 amino acids. CDR1 is MDHEN and CDR2 is SYDVKM in the germline V gene. The full variable domain, its missing parts supplied by reference TRBV28 and TRBJ2-5, is DVKVTQSSRYLVKRTGEKVFLECVQDMDHENMFWYRQDPGLGLRLIYFSYDVKMKEKGDIPEGYSVSREKKERFSLILESASTNQTSMYLCASSRTPLPTQYFGPGTRLLVL.

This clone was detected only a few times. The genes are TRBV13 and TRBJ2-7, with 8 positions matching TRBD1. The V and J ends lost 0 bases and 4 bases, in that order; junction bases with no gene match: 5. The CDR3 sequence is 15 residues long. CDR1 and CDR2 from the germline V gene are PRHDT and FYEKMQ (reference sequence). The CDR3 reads CASSLGTGDIYEQYF. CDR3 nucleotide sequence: TGTGCCAGCAGCTTAGGGACAGGGGATATTTACGAGCAGTACTTC.

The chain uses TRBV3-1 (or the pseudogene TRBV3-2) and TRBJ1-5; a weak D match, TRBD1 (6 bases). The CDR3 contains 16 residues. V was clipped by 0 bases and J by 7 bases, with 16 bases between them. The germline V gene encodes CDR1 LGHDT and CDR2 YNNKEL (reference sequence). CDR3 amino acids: CASSQDGTTGSQPQHF. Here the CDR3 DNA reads TGTGCCAGCAGCCAAGATGGGACAACAGGGTCGCAGCCCCAGCATTTT.

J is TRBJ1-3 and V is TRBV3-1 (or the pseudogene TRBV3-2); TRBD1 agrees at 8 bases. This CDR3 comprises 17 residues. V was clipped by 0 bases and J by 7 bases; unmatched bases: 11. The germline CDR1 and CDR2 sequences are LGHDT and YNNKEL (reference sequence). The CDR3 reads CASSQDPGGQGRNTIYF. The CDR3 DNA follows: TGTGCCAGCAGCCAAGACCCCGGCGGACAGGGAAGGAACACCATATATTTT.

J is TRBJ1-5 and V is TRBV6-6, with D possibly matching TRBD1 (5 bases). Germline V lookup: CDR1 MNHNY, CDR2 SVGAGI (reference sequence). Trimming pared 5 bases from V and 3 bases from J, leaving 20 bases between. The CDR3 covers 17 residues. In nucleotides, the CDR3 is TGTGCCAGCAGTCGACCTCGGGCGGGGGAAGACAATCAGCCCCAGCATTTT. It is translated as CASSRPRAGEDNQPQHF.

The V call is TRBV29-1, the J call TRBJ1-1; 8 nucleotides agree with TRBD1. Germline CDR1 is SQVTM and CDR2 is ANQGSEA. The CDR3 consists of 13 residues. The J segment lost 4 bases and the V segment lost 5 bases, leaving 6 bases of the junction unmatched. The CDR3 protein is CSVTRGHATEAFF. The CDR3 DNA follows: TGCAGCGTTACCAGGGGGCATGCCACTGAAGCTTTCTTT.

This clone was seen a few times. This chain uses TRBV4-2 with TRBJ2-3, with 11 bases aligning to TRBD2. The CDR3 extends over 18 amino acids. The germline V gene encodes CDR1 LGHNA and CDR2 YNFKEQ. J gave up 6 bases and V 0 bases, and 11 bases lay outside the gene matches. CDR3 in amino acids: CASSQDGGVAGGQDTQYF. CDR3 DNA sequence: TGTGCCAGCAGCCAAGATGGGGGTGTAGCGGGGGGGCAGGATACGCAGTATTTT.

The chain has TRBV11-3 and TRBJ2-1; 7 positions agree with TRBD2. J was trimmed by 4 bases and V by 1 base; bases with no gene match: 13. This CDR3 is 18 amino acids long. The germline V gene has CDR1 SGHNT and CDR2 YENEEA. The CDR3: CASSLGGPRGGVYNEQFF. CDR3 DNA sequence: TGTGCCAGCAGCTTAGGAGGCCCCCGCGGGGGTGTGTACAATGAGCAGTTCTTC.

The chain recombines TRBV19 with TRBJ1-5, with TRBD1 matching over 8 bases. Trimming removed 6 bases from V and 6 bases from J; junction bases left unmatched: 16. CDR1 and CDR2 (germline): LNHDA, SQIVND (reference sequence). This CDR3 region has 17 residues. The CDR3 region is CASSLVAQGAGSQPQHF. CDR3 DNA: TGTGCCAGTAGCCTGGTGGCCCAGGGGGCGGGGAGTCAGCCCCAGCATTTT.

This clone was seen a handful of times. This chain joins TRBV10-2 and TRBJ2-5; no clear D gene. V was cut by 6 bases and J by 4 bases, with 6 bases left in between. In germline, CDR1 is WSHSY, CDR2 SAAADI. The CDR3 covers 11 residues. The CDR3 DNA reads TGCGCCAGCAGCAAAGGAGAGACCCAGTACTTC. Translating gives CASSKGETQYF.